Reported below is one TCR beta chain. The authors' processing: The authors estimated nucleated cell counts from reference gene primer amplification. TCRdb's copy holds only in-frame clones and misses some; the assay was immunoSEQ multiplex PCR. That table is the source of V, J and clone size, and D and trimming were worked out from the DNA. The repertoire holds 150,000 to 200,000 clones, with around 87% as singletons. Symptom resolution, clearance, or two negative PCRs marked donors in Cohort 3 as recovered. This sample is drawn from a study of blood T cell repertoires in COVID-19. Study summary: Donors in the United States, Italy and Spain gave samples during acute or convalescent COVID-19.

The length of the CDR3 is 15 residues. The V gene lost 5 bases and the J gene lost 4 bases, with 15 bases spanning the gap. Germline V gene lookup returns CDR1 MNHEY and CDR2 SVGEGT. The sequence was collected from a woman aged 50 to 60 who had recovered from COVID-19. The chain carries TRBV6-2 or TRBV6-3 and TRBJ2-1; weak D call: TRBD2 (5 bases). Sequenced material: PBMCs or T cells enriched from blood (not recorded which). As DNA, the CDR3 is TGTGCCAGCAGTCACCTTAACGGGGTTTACAATGAGCAGTTCTTC. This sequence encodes CASSHLNGVYNEQFF.